This TCR beta chain originates from a study of PD-1 blockade in classical Hodgkin lymphoma. General observations from the study: Patients who began taking nivolumab under 1 year after ASCT were left out. Baseline diversity was lower in partial responders and progressors than complete responders. Newly diagnosed patients were reported to start with lower TCR diversity than healthy donors. Significant TCR diversity gains by C4D1 occurred in CD4+ but not CD8+ cells.

Each of the patients experienced relapse following autologous stem cell transplantation, and their brentuximab vedotin exposure differed. Of note for this clone: What it recognizes is unknown.

Data came from immunoSEQ multiplex PCR; TCRdb stores just in-frame clones and leaves some out. The sample has tens of thousands of clones, nearly 90% seen once. The V gene end was trimmed by 4 bases and the J gene end by 6 bases; junction bases not matched to a gene: 11. Germline values: CDR1 SQVTM, CDR2 ANQGSEA. The CDR3 has 16 residues. The sequence was collected from a human donor with classical Hodgkin lymphoma. The chain is built from TRBV29-1 and TRBJ2-1; 11 bases line up with TRBD2. This material consisted of peripheral blood mononuclear cells (PBMCs), taken before the second cycle of nivolumab. This CDR3 is CSVVGTSGSSFNEQFF. The CDR3 DNA sequence: TGCAGCGTTGTCGGTACTAGCGGGAGTTCGTTCAATGAGCAGTTCTTC.